This note documents a single T cell receptor beta chain sequence. The source of the sample is a study of CD8 T cells in Susac syndrome. Per germline, CDR1 SQVTM and CDR2 ANQGSEA. The J segment lost 6 bases and the V segment lost 3 bases, leaving 3 bases of the junction unmatched. The CDR3 has 12 amino acids. Random hexamers were used to reverse transcribe about 0.45 to 1 ug of RNA. MiXCR, run by TCRdb on the immunoSEQ multiplex PCR reads, gives a single entry per CDR3 protein. Of fewer than 85,000 distinct CDR3 sequences listed, around 93% were seen once; the top ten hold 0.4% to 0.5%. This chain uses TRBV29-1 with TRBJ1-2; 8 bases are shared with TRBD1. The receptor comes from a human donor with Susac syndrome. The sequenced sample was CD8+ T cells from PBMCs. CDR3 sequence: CSVDPTGDGYTF. The CDR3 DNA is TGCAGCGTTGACCCGACAGGGGATGGCTACACCTTC.